This paragraph covers one TCR beta chain sequence. The assay was immunoSEQ multiplex PCR, and TCRdb's table has in-frame clones only and misses some. The top ten hold about 0.41% of the sample, which has about 49,000 clones, roughly 92% seen once. This specimen belongs to a study of T cell changes during pregnancy in multiple sclerosis. The CDR3 runs to 15 residues. Germline V lookup: CDR1 LNHDA, CDR2 SQIVND (reference sequence). J was trimmed by 4 bases and V by 2 bases; bases with no gene match: 5. The source material was CD4+ T cells from peripheral blood mononuclear cells, sampled in the second trimester of pregnancy. The chain employs TRBV19 and TRBJ1-5; 7 bases align to TRBD1. This receptor was identified in a female donor in good health, enrolled as a control in a pregnancy study. Here the CDR3 reads CASSIQGQQNQPQHF. DNA for the CDR3: TGTGCCAGTAGTATACAGGGACAGCAAAATCAGCCCCAGCATTTT.